One and the same sample provided the 27 T cell receptor beta chains below, sequenced in a study of response to subunit inactivated influenza vaccine. TCRdb used MiXCR to reprocess the RT-PCR reads, holding one entry per CDR3 protein. The data show 650,000 or so distinct CDR3 sequences, around 15% seen once. The source material was PBMCs from blood, sampled approximately 15 days before vaccination. These receptors were obtained from a man aged 50-60 years who received an inactivated influenza vaccine.

The table lists this clonotype with a few counts. The chain links TRBV5-1 to TRBJ2-7, with 8 bases aligning to TRBD2. This CDR3 is built from 14 residues. CDR1 and CDR2 (germline): SGHRS, YFSETQ. V lost 4 bases, J lost 2 bases, and 5 bases stayed unmatched. CDR3 residues: CASSISGDTYEQYF. CDR3 coding DNA: TGCGCCAGCAGCATTAGCGGGGATACCTACGAGCAGTACTTC.

This clonotype turned up a few times. V gene TRBV12-3 or TRBV12-4 combines with J gene TRBJ1-1, with no clear D. The CDR3 consists of 13 residues. Trimming shortened V by 2 bases and J by 10 bases, and 14 bases separated the two germline ends. The CDR3: CASSLTLPEGAFF. In DNA form, the CDR3 reads TGTGCCAGCAGTTTAACGCTTCCAGAGGGAGCTTTCTTT.

Only a few counts were recorded for this clonotype. The chain carries TRBV11-2 and TRBJ2-2; the match to TRBD1 covers 9 bases. The CDR3 totals 15 residues. V trimming: 6 bases; J trimming: 5 bases; junction bases outside the gene matches: 7. From germline, CDR1 is SGHAT and CDR2 FQNNGV. The CDR3 loop is CASRSGTGKTGELFF. In DNA form, the CDR3 reads TGTGCCAGCAGATCCGGGACAGGGAAAACCGGGGAGCTGTTTTTT.

The rearrangement joins TRBV5-1 to TRBJ2-7, with TRBD1 matching 7 bases. V lost 7 bases to trimming and J lost 2 bases; unmatched junction nucleotides: 9. This CDR3 is 14 amino acids long. Germline loops: CDR1 SGHRS, CDR2 YFSETQ. This CDR3 is CASAPDRYPYEQYF. The DNA of the CDR3 is TGCGCCAGCGCCCCGGACAGGTATCCCTACGAGCAGTACTTC.

There are many counts of this clonotype. The chain carries TRBV6-5 and TRBJ1-5; the D gene is possibly TRBD1 (5 bases). V was pared by 0 bases and J by 6 bases, with 9 bases between. This CDR3 contains 14 residues. The germline V gene encodes CDR1 MNHEY and CDR2 SVGAGI. The DNA for the CDR3 is TGTGCCAGCAGTTACTCGGGGGAGGGTCAGCCCCAGCATTTT. Amino acid sequence: CASSYSGEGQPQHF.

This clonotype showed up many times. The genes are TRBV20-1 and TRBJ1-1; D remains unclear. Trimming removed 3 bases from V and 1 base from J, with 6 bases in between. This CDR3 is built from 12 residues. Germline values: CDR1 DFQATT, CDR2 SNEGSKA (reference sequence). As DNA, the CDR3 is TGCAGTGCTAGTCAGACGAACACTGAAGCTTTCTTT. This translates into CSASQTNTEAFF.

This clonotype was observed a few times. The V and J genes are TRBV9 and TRBJ2-5; no clear D. Trimming took 0 bases from V and 5 from J, leaving 11 bases between them. Germline V lookup: CDR1 SGDLS, CDR2 YYNGEE. The CDR3 covers 14 residues. CDR3 residues: CASSVGPPIETQYF. CDR3 nucleotides: TGTGCCAGCAGCGTAGGGCCCCCGATCGAGACCCAGTACTTC.

The chain couples TRBV10-3 to TRBJ2-1; 7 bases fit TRBD2. Losses at the gene ends were 2 bases for V and 12 bases for J; bases not matched to a gene: 7. Germline loops: CDR1 ENHRY, CDR2 SYGVKD. The CDR3 is 13 residues long. DNA of the CDR3: TGTGCCATCAGTGAGCCCCTGGGGAGGGGGCAGTTCTTC. Amino acids: CAISEPLGRGQFF.

This clonotype has a handful of counts. The chain recombines TRBV6-6 with TRBJ1-1, with D unclear. The germline gives CDR1 MNHNY, CDR2 SVGAGI (reference sequence). Deletions cut 6 bases from V and 12 bases from J, with 14 bases between. This CDR3 is built from 11 residues. The CDR3 loop reads CASSPGRATFF. CDR3 nucleotides: TGTGCCAGCAGCCCTGGCCGGGCAACTTTCTTT.

V gene TRBV7-9 combines with J gene TRBJ2-3; the D call may be TRBD1 or TRBD2 (5 bases each). V was cut by 3 bases and J by 2 bases, with 9 bases left in between. Germline assignment: CDR1 SEHNR and CDR2 FQNEAQ (reference sequence). The CDR3 sequence is 14 residues long. CDR3 sequence (DNA): TGTGCCAGCAGCTTTTCGGGGCCCACAGATACGCAGTATTTT. It yields the protein CASSFSGPTDTQYF.

The sample holds a few counts of this clonotype. The gene calls are TRBV7-9 and TRBJ2-7; 13 bases are a match to TRBD2. This CDR3 is built from 15 residues. Looked up from germline, CDR1 is SEHNR and CDR2 is FQNEAQ (reference sequence). Trimming at V came to 5 bases and at J to 5 bases, leaving 6 bases not matched to a gene. CDR3 loop: CASSPGTSGTNEQYF. Written as DNA, the CDR3 is TGTGCCAGCAGCCCAGGGACTAGCGGGACCAACGAGCAGTACTTC.

This clonotype has only a few counts. The chain links TRBV5-1 to TRBJ2-7; a possible D gene is TRBD1 (6 bases). CDR1 and CDR2 from the germline V gene are SGHRS and YFSETQ. With 4 bases removed from V and 5 bases from J, the gap between germline ends came to 22 bases. CDR3 length equals 16 residues. CDR3 loop: CASSQQVQGLRNEQYF. The CDR3 DNA reads as TGCGCCAGCAGCCAACAAGTGCAGGGGTTACGGAACGAGCAGTACTTC.

This clonotype has more than one count but fewer than ten. The chain employs TRBV7-2 and TRBJ2-1; TRBD2 agrees at 8 bases. Germline trimming cut 4 bases from V and 9 bases from J; bases unmatched to any gene: 5. This CDR3 has 13 amino acids. Per germline, CDR1 SGHTA and CDR2 FQGNSA. CDR3: CASSYTGTSEQFF. The DNA of the CDR3 is TGTGCCAGCAGCTATACAGGGACTAGTGAGCAGTTCTTC. Full variable domain (rest looked up from reference TRBV7-2 and TRBJ2-1): GAGVSQSPSNKVTEKGKDVELRCDPISGHTALYWYRQSLGQGLEFLIYFQGNSAPDKSGLPSDRFSAERTGGSVSTLTIQRTQQEDSAVYLCASSYTGTSEQFFGPGTRLTVL.

This clonotype was seen only a few times. This chain uses TRBV7-9 with TRBJ2-5, with 7 bases matching TRBD1. CDR1 is SEHNR, CDR2 FQNEAQ, per germline (reference sequence). This CDR3 contains 14 residues. V dropped 5 bases and J dropped 4; count of bases not matched to a gene: 7. The CDR3 sequence: CASSPYTGVETQYF. In nucleotides, the CDR3 is TGTGCCAGCAGCCCGTACACAGGGGTAGAGACCCAGTACTTC.

This clonotype was counted a few times. This CDR3 reads CASSPPESIYNEQFF. The CDR3 DNA is TGTGCCAGCTCACCACCGGAGAGCATTTACAATGAGCAGTTCTTC. The genes are TRBV18 and TRBJ2-1, with unresolved D. The CDR3 totals 15 residues. Germline V gene data show CDR1 as KGHSH and CDR2 as LQKENI. V gave up 0 bases and J gave up 4 bases, with 10 bases separating them. The variable domain in full, with the rest retrieved from reference TRBV18 and TRBJ2-1, is NAGVMQNPRHLVRRRGQEARLRCSPMKGHSHVYWYRQLPEEGLKFMVYLQKENIIDESGMPKERFSAEFPKEGPSILRIQQVVRGDSAAYFCASSPPESIYNEQFFGPGTRLTVL.

V usage is TRBV5-1 and J usage is TRBJ2-3; 12 bases are a match to TRBD2. Trimming at V came to 4 bases and at J to 8 bases, leaving 5 bases not matched to a gene. The CDR3 sequence is 14 residues long. The V gene's germline CDR1 is SGHRS and CDR2 YFSETQ. The CDR3 nucleotides read TGCGCCAGCAGCACGGAGGGACTAGCGGGTACGCAGTATTTT. It encodes CASSTEGLAGTQYF.

This chain uses TRBV5-6 with TRBJ2-5; D unresolved. CDR1 and CDR2 from the germline V gene are SGHDT and YYEEEE. V was cut by 3 bases and J by 7 bases, with 13 bases left in between. The CDR3 is made up of 13 amino acids. As DNA, the CDR3 is TGTGCCAGCAGCTCAGACACGAGGAGGACCCAGTACTTC. Protein sequence: CASSSDTRRTQYF.

The chain is built from TRBV7-2 and TRBJ2-5; possible D gene TRBD2, 6 bases. Germline CDR1 SGHTA, CDR2 FQGNSA. The V gene lost 1 base and the J gene lost 0 bases, with 12 bases spanning the gap. The CDR3 runs to 16 residues. The CDR3 bases are TGTGCCAGCAGCTTAGTCGGGGGAACAGACCAAGAGACCCAGTACTTC. Its translation is CASSLVGGTDQETQYF.

This clonotype occurred many times. The gene calls are TRBV28 and TRBJ2-7; D might be TRBD1 (6 bases). This CDR3 has 14 amino acids. Germline CDR1 and CDR2: MDHEN and SYDVKM. Trimming stripped 3 bases from V and 3 bases from J, with 12 bases between. CDR3 coding DNA: TGTGCCAGCAGTTTCACAGGGTCTCTCTACGAGCAGTACTTC. It translates to CASSFTGSLYEQYF.

This clonotype was detected many times. The gene calls are TRBV28 and TRBJ1-5; 8 bases line up with TRBD1. Trimming at V came to 6 bases and at J to 3 bases, leaving 4 bases not matched to a gene. Germline CDR1 is MDHEN and CDR2 is SYDVKM. CDR3 length equals 14 residues. The CDR3 loop is CASSRDRPNQPQHF. DNA of the CDR3: TGTGCCAGCAGCCGGGACAGGCCCAATCAGCCCCAGCATTTT.

This chain joins TRBV20-1 and TRBJ2-7, with TRBD2 matching 7 bases. The CDR3 is 14 residues long. The germline CDR1 and CDR2 sequences are DFQATT and SNEGSKA (reference sequence). V was pared by 6 bases and J by 4 bases, with 12 bases of the junction left unmatched. The CDR3 coding sequence is TGCAGTGCCACCGAGCGGGGTATCGGGTACGAGCAGTACTTC. Translating gives CSATERGIGYEQYF.

The CDR3 nucleotides read TGTGCCACCAGCATAGGGACAGGTCGTCTGGCTGAAGCTTTCTTT. Amino acid sequence: CATSIGTGRLAEAFF. This rearrangement joins TRBV15 to TRBJ1-1; 8 bases match TRBD1. CDR1 LNHNV and CDR2 YYDKDF come from the germline V gene (reference sequence). CDR3 length: 15 residues. V shed 4 bases and J 6 bases; nucleotides not matched to a gene: 10.

This clonotype was counted between two and nine times. The chain combines TRBV15 with TRBJ2-5; D uncertain. Germline V gene data show CDR1 as LNHNV and CDR2 as YYDKDF (reference sequence). The CDR3 totals 15 residues. Trimming took off 0 bases at V and 7 bases at J, with 15 bases between the two ends. The CDR3 bases are TGTGCCACCAGCAGAGATCTAGGCCAACGAGTGACCCAGTACTTC. Its protein product is CATSRDLGQRVTQYF. Together with reference TRBV15 and TRBJ2-5, the CDR3 gives the full variable domain: DAMVIQNPRYQVTQFGKPVTLSCSQTLNHNVMYWYQQKSSQAPKLLFHYYDKDFNNEADTPDNFQSRRPNTSFCFLDIRSPGLGDTAMYLCATSRDLGQRVTQYFGPGTRLLVL.

This clonotype was seen more than once but under ten times. V is TRBV2 and J is TRBJ2-7; D remains ambiguous. V was shortened by 5 bases and J by 1 base, with 12 bases between the two germline ends. The CDR3 has 14 residues. The germline V gene has CDR1 SNHLY and CDR2 FYNNEI. The CDR3 DNA follows: TGTGCCAGCAGTAATTCGAAAGTTTCCTACGAGCAGTACTTC. This codes for CASSNSKVSYEQYF.

CDR3 bases: TGTGCCAGCAGTGGGGAATTAGCGGGGCGGCTCTCCTACGAGCAGTACTTC. Protein: CASSGELAGRLSYEQYF. The chain uses TRBV7-9 and TRBJ2-7, with 8 bases lining up with TRBD2. CDR1 is SEHNR and CDR2 is FQNEAQ in the germline V gene (reference sequence). This CDR3 spans 17 amino acids. The ends lost 6 bases at V and 0 bases at J; junction bases unmatched: 13.

This clonotype was seen a handful of times. This rearrangement joins TRBV5-1 to TRBJ2-5; 8 bases align to TRBD1. This CDR3 is built from 15 residues. J gave up 3 bases and V 0 bases, and 4 bases lay outside the gene matches. The V gene's germline CDR1 is SGHRS and CDR2 YFSETQ. CDR3 sequence (DNA): TGCGCCAGCAGCTTGGCCCCGGGACAGGAAGAGACCCAGTACTTC. Its translation is CASSLAPGQEETQYF.

In its sample, this clonotype was seen a few times. This chain connects TRBV18 to TRBJ1-1, with D hard to call. The CDR3 consists of 13 residues. V dropped 6 bases and J dropped 0 bases, with 8 bases sitting between them. Germline assignment: CDR1 KGHSH and CDR2 LQKENI. The CDR3 here is CASSVTLNTEAFF. CDR3 nucleotide sequence: TGTGCCAGCTCTGTGACTCTGAACACTGAAGCTTTCTTT.